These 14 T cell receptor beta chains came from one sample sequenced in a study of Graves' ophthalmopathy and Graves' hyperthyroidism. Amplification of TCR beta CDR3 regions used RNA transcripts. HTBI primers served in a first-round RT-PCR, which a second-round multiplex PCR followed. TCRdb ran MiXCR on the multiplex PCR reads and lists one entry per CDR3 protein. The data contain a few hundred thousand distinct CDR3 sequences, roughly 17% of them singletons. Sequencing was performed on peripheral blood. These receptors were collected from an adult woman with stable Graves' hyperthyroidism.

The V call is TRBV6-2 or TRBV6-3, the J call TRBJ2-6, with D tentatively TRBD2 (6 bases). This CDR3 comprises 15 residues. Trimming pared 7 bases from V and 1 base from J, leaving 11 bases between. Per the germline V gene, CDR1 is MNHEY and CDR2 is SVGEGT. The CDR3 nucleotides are TGTGCCAGCACCCCTCGGGAGTCTGGGGCCAACGTCCTGACTTTC. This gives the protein CASTPRESGANVLTF.

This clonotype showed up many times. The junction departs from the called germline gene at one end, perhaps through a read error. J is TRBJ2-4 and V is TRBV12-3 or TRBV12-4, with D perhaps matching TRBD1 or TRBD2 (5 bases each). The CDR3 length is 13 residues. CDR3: CASSLRGPNIKYF. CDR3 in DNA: TGTGCCAGCAGTTTACGGGGACCAAACATTAAGTACTTC.

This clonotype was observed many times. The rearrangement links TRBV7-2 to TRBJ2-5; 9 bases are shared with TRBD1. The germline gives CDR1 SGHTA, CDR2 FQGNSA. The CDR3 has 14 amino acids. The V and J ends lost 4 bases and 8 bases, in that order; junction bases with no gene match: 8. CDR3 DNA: TGTGCCAGCAGCTCCAACAGGGGGCGTTATACCCAGTACTTC. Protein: CASSSNRGRYTQYF.

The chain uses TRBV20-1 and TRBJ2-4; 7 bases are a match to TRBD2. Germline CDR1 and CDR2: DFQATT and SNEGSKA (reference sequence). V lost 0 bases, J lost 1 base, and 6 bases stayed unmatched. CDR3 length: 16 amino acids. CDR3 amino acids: CSAREWAGVAKNIQYF. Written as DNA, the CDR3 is TGCAGTGCTAGAGAGTGGGCGGGAGTGGCCAAAAACATTCAGTACTTC.

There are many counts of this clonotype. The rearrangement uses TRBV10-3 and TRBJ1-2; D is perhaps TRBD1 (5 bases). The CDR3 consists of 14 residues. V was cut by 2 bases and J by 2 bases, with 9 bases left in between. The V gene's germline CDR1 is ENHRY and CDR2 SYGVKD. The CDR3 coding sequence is TGTGCCATCAGTGAGGCTACAGGAAACTATGGCTACACCTTC. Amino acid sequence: CAISEATGNYGYTF.

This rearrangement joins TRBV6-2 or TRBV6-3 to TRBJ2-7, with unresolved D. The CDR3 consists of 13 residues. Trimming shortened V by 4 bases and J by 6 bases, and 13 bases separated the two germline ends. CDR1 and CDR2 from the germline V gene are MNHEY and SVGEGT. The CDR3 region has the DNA TGTGCCAGCAGTTTCACCTTGTACGCCGAGCAGTACTTC. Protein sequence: CASSFTLYAEQYF.

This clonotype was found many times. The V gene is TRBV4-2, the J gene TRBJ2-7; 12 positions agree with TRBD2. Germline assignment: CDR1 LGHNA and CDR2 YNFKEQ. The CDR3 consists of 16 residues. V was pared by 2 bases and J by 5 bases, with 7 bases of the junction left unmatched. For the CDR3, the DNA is TGTGCCAGCAGCCAACCAGGACTAGCGGGAATGAACGAGCAGTACTTC. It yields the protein CASSQPGLAGMNEQYF.

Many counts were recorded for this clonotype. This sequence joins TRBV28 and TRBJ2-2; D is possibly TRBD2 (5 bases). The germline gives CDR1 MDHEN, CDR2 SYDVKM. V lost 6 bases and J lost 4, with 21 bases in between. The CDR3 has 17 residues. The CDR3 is CASRRDGGLLPTGELFF. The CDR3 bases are TGTGCCAGCAGGAGGGATGGCGGGCTCCTTCCCACCGGGGAGCTGTTTTTT.

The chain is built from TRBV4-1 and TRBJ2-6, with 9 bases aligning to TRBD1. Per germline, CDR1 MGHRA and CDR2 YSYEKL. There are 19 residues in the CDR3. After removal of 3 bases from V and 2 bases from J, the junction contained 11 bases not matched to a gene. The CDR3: CASSQMRGQGSPGANVLTF. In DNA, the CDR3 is TGCGCCAGCAGCCAGATGAGGGGACAGGGAAGTCCTGGGGCCAACGTCCTGACTTTC.

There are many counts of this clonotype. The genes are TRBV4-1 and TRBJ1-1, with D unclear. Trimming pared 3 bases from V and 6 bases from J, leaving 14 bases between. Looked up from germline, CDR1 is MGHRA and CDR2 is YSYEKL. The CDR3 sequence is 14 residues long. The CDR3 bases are TGCGCCAGCAGCCACTCAGGTATATACTCTGAAGCTTTCTTT. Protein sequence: CASSHSGIYSEAFF.

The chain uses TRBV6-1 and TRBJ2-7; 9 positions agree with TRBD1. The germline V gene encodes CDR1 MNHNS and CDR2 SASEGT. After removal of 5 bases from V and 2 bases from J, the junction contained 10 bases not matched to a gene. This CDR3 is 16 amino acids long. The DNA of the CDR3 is TGTGCCAGCAGTCCCCCAGGGGACAGGGAGACCTACGAGCAGTACTTC. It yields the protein CASSPPGDRETYEQYF.

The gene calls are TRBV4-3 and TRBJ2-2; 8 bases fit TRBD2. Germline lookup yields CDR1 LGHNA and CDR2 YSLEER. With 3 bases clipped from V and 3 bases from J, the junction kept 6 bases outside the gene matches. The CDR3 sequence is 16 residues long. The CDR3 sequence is CASSHPLAVYTGELFF. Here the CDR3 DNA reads TGCGCCAGCAGCCACCCACTAGCGGTTTACACCGGGGAGCTGTTTTTT.

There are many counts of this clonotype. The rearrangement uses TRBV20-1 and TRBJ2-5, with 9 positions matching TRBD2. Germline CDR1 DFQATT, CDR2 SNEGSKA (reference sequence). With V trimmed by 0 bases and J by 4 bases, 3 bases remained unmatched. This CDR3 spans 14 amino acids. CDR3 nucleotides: TGCAGTGCTAGAGATCTTAGCGGGAGAGAGACCCAGTACTTC. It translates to CSARDLSGRETQYF.

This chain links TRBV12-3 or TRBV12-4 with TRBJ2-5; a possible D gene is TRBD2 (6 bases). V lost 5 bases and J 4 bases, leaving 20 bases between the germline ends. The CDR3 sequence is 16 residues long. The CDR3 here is CASSASGTLGGETQYF. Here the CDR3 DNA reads TGTGCCAGCAGTGCTTCCGGGACCTTGGGGGGAGAGACCCAGTACTTC.